What follows are 12 T cell receptor beta chains derived from one specimen sequenced in a study of T-cell reconstitution after alpha-beta-depleted transplantation in children. Unique molecular identifiers tagged the TCRbeta library. TCRdb re-called the PCR reads through MiXCR, storing one row per CDR3 protein. The table shows approximately 800,000 distinct CDR3 sequences, with under 20% occurring only once. Source: PBMCs, mostly from graft donor cells, taken 360 days after TCRalphabeta/CD19-depleted stem cell transplant. These receptors all stem from a male patient between 10 and 17 years old who had a stem cell transplant for acute lymphoblastic leukemia, so the T cells may come from the graft donor.

This clonotype was detected many times. The chain couples TRBV9 to TRBJ2-5; 8 positions agree with TRBD1. Per the germline V gene, CDR1 is SGDLS and CDR2 is YYNGEE. This CDR3 spans 16 amino acids. V lost 0 bases and J lost 5; bases outside the gene matches: 9. For the CDR3, the DNA is TGTGCCAGCAGCGTAGTACCTCAGGGGGCCCCTGAGACCCAGTACTTC. It encodes CASSVVPQGAPETQYF.

The chain links TRBV12-3 or TRBV12-4 to TRBJ2-3, with D possibly matching TRBD2 (5 bases). The CDR3 is 14 residues long. V lost 3 bases and J lost 8, with 15 bases in between. The CDR3 sequence is CASSFGGRAATQYF. CDR3 coding DNA: TGTGCCAGCAGTTTCGGAGGTAGGGCAGCTACGCAGTATTTT.

Here the CDR3 reads CSVLLGWQFF. The CDR3 coding sequence is TGCAGCGTCCTACTGGGCTGGCAGTTCTTC. J is TRBJ2-1 and V is TRBV29-1; D is ambiguous. V was pared by 6 bases and J by 12 bases, with 12 bases between. Germline lookup yields CDR1 SQVTM and CDR2 ANQGSEA. The length of the CDR3 is 10 residues.

The genes are TRBV5-1 and TRBJ1-5; D is undetermined. The CDR3 is 13 residues long. V gave up 4 bases and J gave up 7 bases, with 12 bases separating them. Per the germline V gene, CDR1 is SGHRS and CDR2 is YFSETQ. The CDR3 protein is CASSEGAGQPQHF. Here the CDR3 DNA reads TGCGCCAGCAGCGAGGGAGCGGGGCAGCCCCAGCATTTT.

The chain carries TRBV20-1 and TRBJ2-1, with 12 positions matching TRBD2. Losses at the gene ends were 5 bases for V and 15 bases for J; bases not matched to a gene: 14. This CDR3 has 14 amino acids. In germline, CDR1 is DFQATT, CDR2 SNEGSKA (reference sequence). This CDR3 reads CSAPPETSGRKVFF. As DNA, the CDR3 is TGCAGTGCTCCGCCGGAGACTAGCGGGAGAAAAGTGTTCTTC.

The chain is built from TRBV7-6 and TRBJ2-1; 11 bases agree with TRBD2. The CDR3 runs to 15 residues. V lost 5 bases to trimming and J lost 7 bases; unmatched junction nucleotides: 7. Looked up from germline, CDR1 is SGHVS and CDR2 is FNYEAQ. The CDR3 DNA reads as TGTGCCAGCAGCGGGACTAGCGGTTATGGGAATGAGCAGTTCTTC. Its protein is CASSGTSGYGNEQFF. Variable domain in full (rest from reference TRBV7-6 and TRBJ2-1): GAGVSQSPRYKVTKRGQDVALRCDPISGHVSLYWYRQALGQGPEFLTYFNYEAQQDKSGLPNDRFSAERPEGSISTLTIQRTEQRDSAMYRCASSGTSGYGNEQFFGPGTRLTVL.

This sequence joins TRBV18 and TRBJ1-5; weak D call: TRBD1 (5 bases). CDR1 and CDR2 (germline): KGHSH, LQKENI. The CDR3 consists of 15 residues. V was clipped by 0 bases and J by 4 bases, with 10 bases between them. CDR3 loop: CASSPPGVSNQPQHF. CDR3 bases: TGTGCCAGCTCACCACCGGGGGTGAGTAATCAGCCCCAGCATTTT.

This clonotype was seen only a few times. This rearrangement joins TRBV6-1 to TRBJ2-1; 11 bases are shared with TRBD1. The CDR3 has 13 amino acids. The V gene's germline CDR1 is MNHNS and CDR2 SASEGT. J gave up 13 bases and V 7 bases, and 9 bases lay outside the gene matches. The CDR3 sequence is CASISRTGGFQFF. CDR3 in DNA: TGTGCCAGCATAAGCAGGACAGGGGGCTTTCAGTTCTTC.

This clonotype was counted only a few times. The chain links TRBV10-1 to TRBJ2-7, with TRBD2 matching over 7 bases. CDR1 and CDR2 (germline): WNHNN, SYGVQD (reference sequence). Trimming removed 2 bases from V and 2 bases from J; junction bases left unmatched: 3. CDR3 size: 14 residues. The CDR3 sequence is CASSETGRPYEQYF. As DNA, the CDR3 is TGCGCCAGCAGTGAGACCGGGAGGCCCTACGAGCAGTACTTC.

This clonotype was recorded a few times. The chain has TRBV27 and TRBJ2-7; 9 nucleotides agree with TRBD1. The CDR3 consists of 15 residues. CDR1 MNHEY and CDR2 SMNVEV come from the germline V gene (reference sequence). The trim removed 3 bases at V and 4 bases at J, leaving 7 bases unmatched. CDR3 nucleotide sequence: TGTGCCAGCAGTTTTGCGGGACAGGGTGTTTACGAGCAGTACTTC. It codes for CASSFAGQGVYEQYF.

This clonotype was seen more than once but under ten times. The V gene is TRBV20-1, the J gene TRBJ2-7; D is uncertain. The CDR3 is 14 amino acids. Germline values: CDR1 DFQATT, CDR2 SNEGSKA (reference sequence). V lost 6 bases to trimming and J lost 3 bases, with 18 bases between them. The CDR3 is CSAIPSSAYYEQYF. As DNA, the CDR3 is TGCAGTGCCATCCCATCGTCCGCTTACTACGAGCAGTACTTC.

There are many counts of this clonotype. The CDR3 here is CASSFGVAGELFF. The CDR3 DNA follows: TGTGCCAGCAGTTTCGGGGTGGCCGGGGAGCTGTTTTTT. The V call is TRBV12-3 or TRBV12-4, the J call TRBJ2-2; TRBD2 is a possible D gene (5 bases). V was shortened by 3 bases and J by 6 bases, with 8 bases between the two germline ends. The CDR3 is made up of 13 amino acids.